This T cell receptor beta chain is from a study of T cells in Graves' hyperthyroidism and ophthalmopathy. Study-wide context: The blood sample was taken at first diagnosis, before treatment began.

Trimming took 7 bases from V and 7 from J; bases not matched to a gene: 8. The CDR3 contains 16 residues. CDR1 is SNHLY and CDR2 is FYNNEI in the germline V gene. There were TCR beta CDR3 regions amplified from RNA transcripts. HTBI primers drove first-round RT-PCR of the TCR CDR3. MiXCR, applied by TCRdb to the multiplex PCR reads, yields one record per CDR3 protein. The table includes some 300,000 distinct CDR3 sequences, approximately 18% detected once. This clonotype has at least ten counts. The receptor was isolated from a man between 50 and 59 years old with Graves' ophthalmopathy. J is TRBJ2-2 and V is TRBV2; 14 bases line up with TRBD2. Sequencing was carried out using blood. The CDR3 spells CASIHGTSGSHGELFF. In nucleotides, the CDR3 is TGTGCCAGCATCCATGGGACTAGCGGGAGTCACGGGGAGCTGTTTTTT.